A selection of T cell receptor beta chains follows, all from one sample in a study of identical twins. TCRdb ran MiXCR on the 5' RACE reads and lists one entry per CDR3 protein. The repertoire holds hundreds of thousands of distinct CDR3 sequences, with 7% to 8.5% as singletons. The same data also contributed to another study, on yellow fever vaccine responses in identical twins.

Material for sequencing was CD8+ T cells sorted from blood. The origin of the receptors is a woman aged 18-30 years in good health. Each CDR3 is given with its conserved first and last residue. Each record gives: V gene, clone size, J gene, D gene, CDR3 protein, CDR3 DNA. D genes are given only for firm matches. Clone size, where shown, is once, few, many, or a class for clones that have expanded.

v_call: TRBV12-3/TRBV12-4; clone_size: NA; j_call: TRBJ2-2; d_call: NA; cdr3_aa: CASSLRGNTGELFF; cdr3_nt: TGTGCCAGCAGTTTACGGGGGAACACCGGGGAGCTGTTTTTT
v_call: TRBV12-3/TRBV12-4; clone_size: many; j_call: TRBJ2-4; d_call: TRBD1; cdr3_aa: CASSLDGTEKNIQYF; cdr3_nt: TGTGCCAGCAGTTTAGATGGGACAGAGAAAAACATTCAGTACTTC
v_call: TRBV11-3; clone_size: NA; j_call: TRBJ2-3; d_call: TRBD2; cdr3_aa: CASSLLLAGDTDTQYF; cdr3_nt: TGTGCCAGCAGCTTACTCCTAGCGGGGGACACAGATACGCAGTATTTT
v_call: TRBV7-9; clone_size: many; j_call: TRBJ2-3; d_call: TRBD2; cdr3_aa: CASSQTSGYTDTQYF; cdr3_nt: TGTGCCAGCAGCCAAACTAGCGGCTACACAGATACGCAGTATTTT
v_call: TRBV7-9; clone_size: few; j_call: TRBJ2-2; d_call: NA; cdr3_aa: CASTAGSLAETGELFF; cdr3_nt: TGTGCCAGCACCGCGGGTTCGCTAGCTGAGACCGGGGAGCTGTTTTTT
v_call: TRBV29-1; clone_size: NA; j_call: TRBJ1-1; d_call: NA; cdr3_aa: CSVEPGRSLNTEAFF; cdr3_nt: TGCAGCGTGGAACCGGGACGGAGTTTGAACACTGAAGCTTTCTTT
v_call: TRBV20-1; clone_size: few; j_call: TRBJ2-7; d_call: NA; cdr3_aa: CSASTSESGYEQYF; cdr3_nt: TGCAGTGCTTCCACCTCTGAAAGCGGATACGAGCAGTACTTC
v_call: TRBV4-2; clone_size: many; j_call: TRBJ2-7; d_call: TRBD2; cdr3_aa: CASSQDPGLQYEQYF; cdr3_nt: TGTGCCAGCAGCCAAGACCCGGGACTACAATACGAGCAGTACTTC
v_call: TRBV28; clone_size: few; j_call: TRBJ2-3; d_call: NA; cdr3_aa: CASKTAGSTDTQYF; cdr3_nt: TGTGCCAGCAAAACGGCGGGATCCACAGATACGCAGTATTTT
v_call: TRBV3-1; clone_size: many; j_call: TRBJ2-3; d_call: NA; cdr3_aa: CASSAKIWGDTQYF; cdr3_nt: TGTGCCAGCAGCGCCAAGATCTGGGGGGATACGCAGTATTTT
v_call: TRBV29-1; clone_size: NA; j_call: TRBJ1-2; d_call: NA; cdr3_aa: CSAETPGIGYTF; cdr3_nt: TGCAGCGCAGAAACACCGGGGATTGGCTACACCTTC
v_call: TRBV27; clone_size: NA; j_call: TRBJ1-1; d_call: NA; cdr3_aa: CASSLTDTLNTEAFF; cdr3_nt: TGTGCCAGCAGTTTGACGGACACCCTGAACACTGAAGCTTTCTTT
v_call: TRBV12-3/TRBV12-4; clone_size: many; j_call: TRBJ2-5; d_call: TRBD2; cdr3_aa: CASSFGLAQETQYF; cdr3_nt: TGTGCCAGCAGTTTCGGACTAGCCCAAGAGACCCAGTACTTC
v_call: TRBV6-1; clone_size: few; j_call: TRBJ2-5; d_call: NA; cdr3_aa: CASSPWGPQETQYF; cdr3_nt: TGTGCCAGCAGCCCTTGGGGACCCCAAGAGACCCAGTACTTC
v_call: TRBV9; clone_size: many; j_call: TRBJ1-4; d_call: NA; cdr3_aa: CASSAGTMGEKLFF; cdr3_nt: TGTGCCAGCAGCGCTGGGACCATGGGTGAAAAACTGTTTTTT
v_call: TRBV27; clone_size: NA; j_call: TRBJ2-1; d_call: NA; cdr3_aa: CASSYRDEQFF; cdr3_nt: TGTGCCAGCAGTTACAGGGATGAGCAGTTCTTC
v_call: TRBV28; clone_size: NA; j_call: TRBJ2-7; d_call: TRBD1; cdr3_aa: CASRYRQGIRHEQYF; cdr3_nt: TGTGCCAGCAGGTACCGACAGGGGATTCGGCACGAGCAGTACTTC
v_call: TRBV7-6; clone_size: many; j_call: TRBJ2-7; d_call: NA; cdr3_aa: CASSLGAADSNYEQYF; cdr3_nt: TGTGCCAGCAGCTTAGGGGCCGCGGATTCAAACTACGAGCAGTACTTC
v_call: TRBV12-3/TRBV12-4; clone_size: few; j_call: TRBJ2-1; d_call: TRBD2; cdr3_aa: CASSPRTRIIEQFF; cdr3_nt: TGTGCCAGCAGTCCGAGGACTAGAATTATTGAGCAGTTCTTC
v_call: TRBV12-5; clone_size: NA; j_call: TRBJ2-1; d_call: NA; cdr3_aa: CASPSVGGLDNEQFF; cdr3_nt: TGTGCTAGCCCATCCGTCGGGGGACTTGACAATGAGCAGTTCTTC
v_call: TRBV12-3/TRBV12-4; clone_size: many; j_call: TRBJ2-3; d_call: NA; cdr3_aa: CASSLGLAIDTQYF; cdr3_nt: TGTGCCAGCAGTTTAGGGCTAGCCATAGATACGCAGTATTTT
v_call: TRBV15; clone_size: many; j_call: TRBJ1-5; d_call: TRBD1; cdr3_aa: CATSRVGQGYSNQPQHF; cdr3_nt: TGTGCCACCAGCAGAGTCGGACAGGGATATAGCAATCAGCCCCAGCATTTT
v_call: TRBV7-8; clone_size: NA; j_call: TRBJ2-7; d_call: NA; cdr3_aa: CASSLAGVGEQYF; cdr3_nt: TGTGCCAGCAGCTTAGCTGGGGTCGGCGAGCAGTACTTC
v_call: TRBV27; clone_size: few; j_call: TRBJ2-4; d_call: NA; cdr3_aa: CASSLSIAIPKNIQYF; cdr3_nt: TGTGCCAGCAGTTTATCGATTGCCATACCTAAAAACATTCAGTACTTC
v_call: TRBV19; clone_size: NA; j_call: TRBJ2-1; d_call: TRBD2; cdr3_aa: CASSIGVAGAPNEQFF; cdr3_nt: TGTGCCAGTAGTATAGGGGTAGCGGGAGCCCCCAATGAGCAGTTCTTC
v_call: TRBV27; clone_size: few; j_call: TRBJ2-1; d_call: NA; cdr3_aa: CASSLSGPPRSLQFF; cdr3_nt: TGTGCCAGCAGTTTATCGGGGCCCCCTAGGTCTCTGCAGTTCTTC
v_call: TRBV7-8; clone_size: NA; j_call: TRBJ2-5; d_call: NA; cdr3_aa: CASSAPGTEQETQYF; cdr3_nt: TGTGCCAGCAGCGCGCCCGGGACTGAGCAAGAGACCCAGTACTTC
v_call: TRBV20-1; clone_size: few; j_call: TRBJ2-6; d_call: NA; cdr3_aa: CSARDTTSGANVLTF; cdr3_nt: TGCAGTGCTAGAGACACGACCTCTGGGGCCAACGTCCTGACTTTC
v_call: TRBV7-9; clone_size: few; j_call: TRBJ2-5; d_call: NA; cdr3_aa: CASSPPGPQETQYF; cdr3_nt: TGTGCCAGCAGCCCCCCGGGGCCACAAGAGACCCAGTACTTC
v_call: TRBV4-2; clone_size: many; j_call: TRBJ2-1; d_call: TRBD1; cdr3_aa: CASSLESGQGVNEQFF; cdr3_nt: TGTGCCAGCAGCCTAGAATCGGGACAGGGGGTCAATGAGCAGTTCTTC
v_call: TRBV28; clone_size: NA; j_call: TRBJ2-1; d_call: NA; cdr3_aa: CASSLRTMDGGNEQFF; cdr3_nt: TGTGCCAGCAGTTTAAGGACGATGGACGGGGGCAATGAGCAGTTCTTC
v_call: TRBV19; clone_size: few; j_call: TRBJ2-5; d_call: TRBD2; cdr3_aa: CASTPGLTIRETQYF; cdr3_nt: TGTGCCAGTACTCCGGGACTAACCATACGAGAGACCCAGTACTTC
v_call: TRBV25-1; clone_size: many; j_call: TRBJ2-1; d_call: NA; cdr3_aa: CASSLIRNEQFF; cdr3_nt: TGTGCCAGCAGTCTAATTAGGAATGAGCAGTTCTTC
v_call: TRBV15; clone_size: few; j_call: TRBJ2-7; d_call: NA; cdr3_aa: CATSSPGDPSLEQYF; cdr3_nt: TGTGCCACCAGCAGCCCAGGGGATCCGTCCTTAGAGCAGTACTTC
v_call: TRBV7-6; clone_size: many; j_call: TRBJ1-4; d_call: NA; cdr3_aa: CASSLGLINEKLFF; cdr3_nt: TGTGCCAGCAGTCTCGGACTGATTAATGAAAAACTGTTTTTT
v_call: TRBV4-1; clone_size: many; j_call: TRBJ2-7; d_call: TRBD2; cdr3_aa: CASSPTRGEKGYEQYF; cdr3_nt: TGCGCCAGCAGCCCAACTCGGGGGGAAAAGGGCTACGAGCAGTACTTC
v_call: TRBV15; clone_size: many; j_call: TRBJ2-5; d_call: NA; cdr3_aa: CATSRDSLARYQETQYF; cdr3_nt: TGTGCCACCAGCAGAGATAGCCTAGCGAGGTACCAAGAGACCCAGTACTTC
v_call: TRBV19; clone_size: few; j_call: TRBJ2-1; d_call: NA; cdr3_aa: CASSIGLYNEQFF; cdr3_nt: TGTGCCAGTAGTATAGGCCTTTACAATGAGCAGTTCTTC
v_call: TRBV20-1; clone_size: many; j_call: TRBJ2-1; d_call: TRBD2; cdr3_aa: CSARESGSSYNEQFF; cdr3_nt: TGCAGTGCTAGAGAAAGCGGGAGCTCCTACAATGAGCAGTTCTTC
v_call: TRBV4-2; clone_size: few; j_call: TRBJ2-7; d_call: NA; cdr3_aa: CASSQGVGYEQYF; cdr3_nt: TGTGCCAGCAGCCAAGGGGTGGGTTACGAGCAGTACTTC
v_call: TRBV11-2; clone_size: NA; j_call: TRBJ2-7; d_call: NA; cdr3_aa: CASSLGRRTYYEQYF; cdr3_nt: TGTGCCAGCAGCTTAGGACGGAGGACGTATTACGAGCAGTACTTC
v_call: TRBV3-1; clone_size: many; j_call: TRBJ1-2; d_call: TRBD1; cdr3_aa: CASSQVKAGGWRNYGYTF; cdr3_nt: TGTGCCAGCAGCCAAGTAAAGGCAGGGGGCTGGAGAAACTATGGCTACACCTTC
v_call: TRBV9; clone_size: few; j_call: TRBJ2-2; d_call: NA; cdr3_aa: CASSADGSGGELFF; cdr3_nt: TGTGCCAGCAGCGCCGATGGATCGGGCGGGGAGCTGTTTTTT
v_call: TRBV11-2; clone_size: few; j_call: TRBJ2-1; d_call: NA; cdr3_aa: CASSSYGSYNEQFF; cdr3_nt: TGTGCCAGCAGCAGCTATGGGTCCTACAATGAGCAGTTCTTC
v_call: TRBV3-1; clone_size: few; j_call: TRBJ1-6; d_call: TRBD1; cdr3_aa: CASSQVATGYNSPLHF; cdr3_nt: TGTGCCAGCAGCCAAGTCGCGACAGGGTATAATTCACCCCTCCACTTT
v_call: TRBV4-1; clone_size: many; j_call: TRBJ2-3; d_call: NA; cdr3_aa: CASSQAGQITDTQYF; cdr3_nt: TGCGCCAGCAGCCAGGCCGGACAGATCACAGATACGCAGTATTTT
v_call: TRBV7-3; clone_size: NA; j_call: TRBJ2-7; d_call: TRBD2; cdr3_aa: CASSLRLAGIDEQYF; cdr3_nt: TGTGCCAGCAGCTTAAGACTAGCGGGAATTGACGAGCAGTACTTC
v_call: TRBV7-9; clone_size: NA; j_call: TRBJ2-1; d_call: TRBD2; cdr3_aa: CASSPPLAGYNEQFF; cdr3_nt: TGTGCCAGCAGCCCACCCCTAGCGGGCTACAATGAGCAGTTCTTC